This T cell receptor (beta chain) was found in a study of cytomegalovirus exposure and HLA in healthy donors. General study results and limits: A classifier reportedly called cytomegalovirus status with high sensitivity and specificity.

With regard to this clone: Its specificity is unknown.

Using immunoSEQ multiplex PCR, the repertoire was profiled, and TCRdb retains in-frame clones only, with some absent. The sample holds tens of thousands of clones, about 90% seen once. The sequenced sample consisted of PBMCs. This clonotype was obtained from a man aged 18 to 35 in good health and CMV-seronegative.

This CDR3 is CASSFGVWGNTEAFF. Here the CDR3 DNA reads TGTGCCAGCAGTTTTGGAGTCTGGGGCAACACTGAAGCTTTCTTT. V and J are TRBV6-5 and TRBJ1-1; D is possibly TRBD1 (5 bases). The germline V gene has CDR1 MNHEY and CDR2 SVGAGI. Trimming removed 4 bases from V and 2 bases from J, with 14 bases in between. This CDR3 is 15 amino acids long.